This T cell receptor beta chain was identified in a study of control samples from healthy donors and cancer patients. The CDR3 sequence is 12 residues long. The V and J ends lost 6 bases and 2 bases, in that order; junction bases with no gene match: 1. Germline V gene sequence: CDR1 SNHLY, CDR2 FYNNEI. Using immunoSEQ multiplex PCR, the repertoire was profiled, and TCRdb retains in-frame clones only, with some absent. Among 180,000 or so clones listed, 91% were seen once. The sample consisted of blood. This clonotype was sampled from a woman aged 30 to 39 in good health. The V call is TRBV2, the J call TRBJ2-7, with TRBD2 matching 7 bases. CDR3 in amino acids: CASRGGTYEQYF. The CDR3 coding sequence is TGTGCCAGCAGGGGAGGGACCTACGAGCAGTACTTC. Full variable domain (remainder filled in from reference TRBV2 and TRBJ2-7): EPEVTQTPSHQVTQMGQEVILRCVPISNHLYFYWYRQILGQKVEFLVSFYNNEISEKSEIFDDQFSVERPDGSNFTLKIRSTKLEDSAMYFCASRGGTYEQYFGPGTRLTVT.